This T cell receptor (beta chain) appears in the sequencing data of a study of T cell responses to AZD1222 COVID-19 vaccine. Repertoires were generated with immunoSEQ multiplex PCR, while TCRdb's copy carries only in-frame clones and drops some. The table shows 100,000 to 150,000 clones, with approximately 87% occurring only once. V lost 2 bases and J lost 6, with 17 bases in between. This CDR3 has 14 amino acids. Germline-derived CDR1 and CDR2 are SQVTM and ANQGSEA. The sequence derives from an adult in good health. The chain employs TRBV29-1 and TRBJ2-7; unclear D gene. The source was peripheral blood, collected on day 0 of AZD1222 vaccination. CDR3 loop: CSVEKAPTASEQYF. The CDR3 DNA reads TGCAGCGTTGAAAAGGCCCCCACGGCGAGCGAGCAGTACTTC.